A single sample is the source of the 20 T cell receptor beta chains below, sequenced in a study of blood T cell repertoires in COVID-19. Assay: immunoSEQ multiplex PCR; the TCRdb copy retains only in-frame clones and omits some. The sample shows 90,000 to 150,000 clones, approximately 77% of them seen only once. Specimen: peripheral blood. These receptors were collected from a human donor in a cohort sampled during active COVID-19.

CDR3 nucleotides: TGTGCCAGCAGCCAAGAGGGGACAGGGCACACTGAAGCTTTCTTT. Translation gives CASSQEGTGHTEAFF. The chain combines TRBV4-2 with TRBJ1-1, with 9 positions matching TRBD1. The CDR3 is 15 amino acids. Germline V gives CDR1 LGHNA, CDR2 YNFKEQ. With 0 bases clipped from V and 3 bases from J, the junction kept 2 bases outside the gene matches.

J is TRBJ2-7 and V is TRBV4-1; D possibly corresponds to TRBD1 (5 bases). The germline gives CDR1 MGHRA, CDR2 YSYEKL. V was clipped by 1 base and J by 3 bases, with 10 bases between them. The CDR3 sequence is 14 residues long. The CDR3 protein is CASSQVGTGYEQYF. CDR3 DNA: TGCGCCAGCAGCCAAGTTGGTACAGGCTACGAGCAGTACTTC.

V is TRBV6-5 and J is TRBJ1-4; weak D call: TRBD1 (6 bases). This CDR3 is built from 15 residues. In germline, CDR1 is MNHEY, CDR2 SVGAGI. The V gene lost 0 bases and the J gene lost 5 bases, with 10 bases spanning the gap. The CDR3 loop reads CASSYSGTRNEKLFF. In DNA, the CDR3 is TGTGCCAGCAGTTACTCGGGGACAAGAAATGAAAAACTGTTTTTT.

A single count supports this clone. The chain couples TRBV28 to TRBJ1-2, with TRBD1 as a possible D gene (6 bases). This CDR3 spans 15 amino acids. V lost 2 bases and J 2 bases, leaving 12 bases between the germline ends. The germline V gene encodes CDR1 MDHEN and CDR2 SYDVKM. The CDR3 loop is CASSLPGQTNYGYTF. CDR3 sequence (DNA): TGTGCCAGCAGTTTACCCGGACAGACCAACTATGGCTACACCTTC.

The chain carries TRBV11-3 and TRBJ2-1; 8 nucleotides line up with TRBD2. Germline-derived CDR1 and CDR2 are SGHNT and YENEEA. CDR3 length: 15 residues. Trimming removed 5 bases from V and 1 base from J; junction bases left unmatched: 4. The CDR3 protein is CASSQTSDSYNEQFF. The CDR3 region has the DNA TGTGCCAGCAGCCAGACTAGCGATTCCTACAATGAGCAGTTCTTC.

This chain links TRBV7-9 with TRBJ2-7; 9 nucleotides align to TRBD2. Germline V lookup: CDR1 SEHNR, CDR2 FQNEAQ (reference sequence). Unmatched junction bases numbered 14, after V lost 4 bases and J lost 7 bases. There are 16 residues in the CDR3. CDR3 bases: TGTGCCAGCAGCTCGCCAGCGACTAGCGGAGTGGAAGAGCAGTACTTC. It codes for CASSSPATSGVEEQYF.

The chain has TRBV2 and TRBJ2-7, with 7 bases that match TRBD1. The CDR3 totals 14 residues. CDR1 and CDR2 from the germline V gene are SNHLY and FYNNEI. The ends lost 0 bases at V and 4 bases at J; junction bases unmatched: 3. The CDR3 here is CASSEAGTVYEQYF. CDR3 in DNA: TGTGCCAGCAGTGAAGCGGGGACAGTGTACGAGCAGTACTTC. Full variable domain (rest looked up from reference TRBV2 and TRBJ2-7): EPEVTQTPSHQVTQMGQEVILRCVPISNHLYFYWYRQILGQKVEFLVSFYNNEISEKSEIFDDQFSVERPDGSNFTLKIRSTKLEDSAMYFCASSEAGTVYEQYFGPGTRLTVT.

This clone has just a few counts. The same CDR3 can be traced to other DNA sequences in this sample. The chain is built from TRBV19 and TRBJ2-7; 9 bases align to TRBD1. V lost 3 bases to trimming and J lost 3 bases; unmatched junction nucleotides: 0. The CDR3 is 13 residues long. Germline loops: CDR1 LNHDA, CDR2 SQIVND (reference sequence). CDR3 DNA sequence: TGTGCCAGTAGTATGGGACAGGGCTACGAGCAGTACTTC. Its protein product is CASSMGQGYEQYF.

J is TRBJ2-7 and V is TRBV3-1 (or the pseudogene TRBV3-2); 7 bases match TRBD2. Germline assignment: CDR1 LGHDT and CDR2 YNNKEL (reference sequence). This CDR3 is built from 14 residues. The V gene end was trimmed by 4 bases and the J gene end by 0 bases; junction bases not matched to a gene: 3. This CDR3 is CASSLAGSSYEQYF. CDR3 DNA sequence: TGTGCCAGCAGCCTAGCGGGTAGCTCCTACGAGCAGTACTTC.

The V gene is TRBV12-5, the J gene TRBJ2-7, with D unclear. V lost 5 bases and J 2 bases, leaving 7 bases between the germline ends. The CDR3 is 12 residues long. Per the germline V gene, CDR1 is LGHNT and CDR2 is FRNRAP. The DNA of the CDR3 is TGTGCTAGTGGTACAAGAACCTACGAGCAGTACTTC. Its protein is CASGTRTYEQYF.

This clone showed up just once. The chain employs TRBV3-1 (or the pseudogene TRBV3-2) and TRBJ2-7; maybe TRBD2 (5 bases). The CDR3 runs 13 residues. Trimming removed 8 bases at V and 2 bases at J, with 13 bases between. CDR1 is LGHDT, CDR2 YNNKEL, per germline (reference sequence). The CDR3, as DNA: TGTGCCAGCGAAGAGGGCATCCCCTACGAGCAGTACTTC. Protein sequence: CASEEGIPYEQYF.

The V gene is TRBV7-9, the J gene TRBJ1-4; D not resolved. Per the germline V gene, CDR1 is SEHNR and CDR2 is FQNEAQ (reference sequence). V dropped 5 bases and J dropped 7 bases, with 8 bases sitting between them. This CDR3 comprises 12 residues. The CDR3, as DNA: TGTGCCAGCAGCAGAGGCACTGAAAAACTGTTTTTT. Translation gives CASSRGTEKLFF.

The DNA of the CDR3 is TGTGCCAGCTCATCCTCCCGCGGTTACGAGCAGTACTTC. Translation gives CASSSSRGYEQYF. The chain has TRBV18 and TRBJ2-7; no clear D. The germline V and J ends were trimmed by 5 bases and 4 bases, with 12 bases remaining between them. The V gene's germline CDR1 is KGHSH and CDR2 LQKENI. This CDR3 has 13 amino acids.

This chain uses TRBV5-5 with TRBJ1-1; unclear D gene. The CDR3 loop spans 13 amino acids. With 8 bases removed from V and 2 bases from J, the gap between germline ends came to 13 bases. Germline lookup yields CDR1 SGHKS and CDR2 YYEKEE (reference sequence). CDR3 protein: CASHLRFNTEAFF. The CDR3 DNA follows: TGTGCCAGTCATCTTCGGTTTAACACTGAAGCTTTCTTT.

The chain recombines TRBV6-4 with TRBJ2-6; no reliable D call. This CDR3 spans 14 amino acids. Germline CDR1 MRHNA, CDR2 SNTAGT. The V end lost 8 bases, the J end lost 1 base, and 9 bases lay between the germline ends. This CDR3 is CASSVESGANVLTF. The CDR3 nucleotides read TGTGCCAGCTCGGTTGAGTCTGGGGCCAACGTCCTGACTTTC.

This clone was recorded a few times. Here the CDR3 reads CASSEVRGHYGYTF. CDR3 in DNA: TGTGCCAGCAGCGAAGTAAGGGGGCACTATGGCTACACCTTC. The rearrangement joins TRBV3-1 (or the pseudogene TRBV3-2) to TRBJ1-2; 7 bases line up with TRBD1. Per germline, CDR1 LGHDT and CDR2 YNNKEL (reference sequence). With V trimmed by 5 bases and J by 3 bases, 6 bases remained unmatched. The CDR3 loop spans 14 amino acids.

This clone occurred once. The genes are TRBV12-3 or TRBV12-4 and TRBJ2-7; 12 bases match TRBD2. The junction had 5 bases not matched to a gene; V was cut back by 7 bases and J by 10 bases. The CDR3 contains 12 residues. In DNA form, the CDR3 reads TGTGCCAGCACCCTAGCGGGGGGGCCTCAGTACTTC. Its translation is CASTLAGGPQYF.

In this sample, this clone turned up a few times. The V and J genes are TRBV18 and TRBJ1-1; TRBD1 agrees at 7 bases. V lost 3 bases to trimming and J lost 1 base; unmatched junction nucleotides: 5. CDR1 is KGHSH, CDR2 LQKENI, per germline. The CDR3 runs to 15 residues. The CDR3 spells CASSPQRTGNTEAFF. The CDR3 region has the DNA TGTGCCAGCTCACCCCAACGGACAGGGAACACTGAAGCTTTCTTT. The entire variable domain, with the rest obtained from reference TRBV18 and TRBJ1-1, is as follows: NAGVMQNPRHLVRRRGQEARLRCSPMKGHSHVYWYRQLPEEGLKFMVYLQKENIIDESGMPKERFSAEFPKEGPSILRIQQVVRGDSAAYFCASSPQRTGNTEAFFGQGTRLTVV.

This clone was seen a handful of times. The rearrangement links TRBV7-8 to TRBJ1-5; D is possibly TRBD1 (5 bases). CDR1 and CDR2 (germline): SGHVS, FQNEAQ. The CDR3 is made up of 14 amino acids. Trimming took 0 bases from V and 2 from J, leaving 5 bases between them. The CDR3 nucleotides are TGTGCCAGCAGCTTAGCAGGGGGCAATCAGCCCCAGCATTTT. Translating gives CASSLAGGNQPQHF.

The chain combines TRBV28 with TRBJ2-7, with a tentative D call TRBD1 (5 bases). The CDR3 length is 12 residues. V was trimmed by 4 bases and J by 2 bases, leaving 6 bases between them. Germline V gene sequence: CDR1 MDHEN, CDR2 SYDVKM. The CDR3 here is CASSSTAYEQYF. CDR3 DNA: TGTGCCAGCAGTTCGACAGCCTACGAGCAGTACTTC.